These 14 T cell receptor beta chains came from one sample sequenced in a study of T cell repertoires in cytomegalovirus infection. Using its own MiXCR run on the reads, TCRdb lists one record per CDR3 protein. The repertoire has fewer than 200,000 distinct CDR3 sequences, approximately 19% of them found once; the top ten carry around 3.2%. Sequencing was performed on PBMCs. These receptors all come from a human donor in good health (CMV status not recorded). Some clones in this sample may be carry-over from other donors' samples.

This clonotype was counted only a few times. The chain employs TRBV6-5 and TRBJ2-3; TRBD1 might be the D (5 bases). Germline assignment: CDR1 MNHEY and CDR2 SVGAGI. This CDR3 has 17 amino acids. The V end lost 6 bases, the J end lost 3 bases, and 22 bases lay between the germline ends. For the CDR3, the DNA is TGTGCCAGCAGCCCTCCTCCTGGAGTTAGGGGAACAGATACGCAGTATTTT. As protein: CASSPPPGVRGTDTQYF.

The CDR3 nucleotides are TGTGCCAGCAGGGCTCTGGACAGGGGTCCTGGCTACACCTTC. Protein sequence: CASRALDRGPGYTF. The J gene is TRBJ1-2, the V gene TRBV6-1, with 9 bases that match TRBD1. The CDR3 spans 14 residues. J gave up 7 bases and V 6 bases, and 9 bases lay outside the gene matches. The V gene's germline CDR1 is MNHNS and CDR2 SASEGT.

This clonotype came up many times. The genes are TRBV7-9 and TRBJ1-1, with 7 bases matching TRBD1. This CDR3 is built from 16 residues. Trimming cost V 0 bases and J 6 bases; bases outside gene matches: 10. Germline values: CDR1 SEHNR, CDR2 FQNEAQ (reference sequence). CDR3 in DNA: TGTGCCAGCAGCTTAGCCCCGACAGGGTCTTTTGCTGAAGCTTTCTTT. Encoded protein: CASSLAPTGSFAEAFF.

This clonotype has ten or more counts. The chain uses TRBV6-2 or TRBV6-3 and TRBJ2-7; 9 bases agree with TRBD2. The germline gives CDR1 MNHEY, CDR2 SVGEGT. This CDR3 has 15 amino acids. With V trimmed by 6 bases and J by 4 bases, 10 bases remained unmatched. CDR3 protein: CASSRDGSGRYEQYF. The DNA of the CDR3 is TGTGCCAGCAGCCGGGACGGTAGCGGGAGATACGAGCAGTACTTC.

At least ten counts were recorded for this clonotype. The V call is TRBV7-2, the J call TRBJ1-2, with D tentatively TRBD1 (6 bases). Germline V lookup: CDR1 SGHTA, CDR2 FQGNSA. The ends were cut back, 6 bases at V and 7 bases at J, with 18 bases in the middle. CDR3 length: 14 amino acids. The CDR3 bases are TGTGCCAGCAGTTATCCACAGGGATATGGTGGCTACACCTTC. Amino acids: CASSYPQGYGGYTF.

This clonotype was detected many times. The CDR3 spells CASSLEAGLTYEQYF. CDR3 sequence (DNA): TGTGCCAGCAGCTTAGAGGCAGGGCTGACCTACGAGCAGTACTTC. This sequence joins TRBV7-8 and TRBJ2-7; D possibly corresponds to TRBD1 (5 bases). The CDR3 is 15 residues long. V lost 1 base and J 2 bases, leaving 12 bases between the germline ends. CDR1 and CDR2 (germline): SGHVS, FQNEAQ.

In the case of this clonotype: A much bigger clone sits one base away, suggesting this may be a read error. The rearrangement links TRBV7-6 to TRBJ2-1; D may be TRBD1 (6 bases). V was pared by 6 bases and J by 6 bases, with 24 bases between. Germline assignment: CDR1 SGHVS and CDR2 FNYEAQ. The CDR3 is made up of 17 amino acids. The CDR3 DNA is TGTGCCAGCAGGGGAAGCAGGGGAAAGGACCTAGCCAATGAGCAGTTCTTC. Translated: CASRGSRGKDLANEQFF.

This clonotype has a handful of counts. The J gene is TRBJ2-2, the V gene TRBV29-1, with D possibly TRBD1 on 5 matching bases. V was pared by 5 bases and J by 2 bases, with 9 bases between. The CDR3 spans 13 residues. The germline V gene has CDR1 SQVTM and CDR2 ANQGSEA. The CDR3 region is CSVPTENTGELFF. The CDR3 DNA reads as TGCAGCGTTCCGACAGAAAACACCGGGGAGCTGTTTTTT.

With regard to this clonotype: A much more abundant neighbour one base away suggests this may be a read error. This rearrangement joins TRBV12-3 or TRBV12-4 to TRBJ1-6, with D uncertain. The CDR3 extends over 12 amino acids. The CDR3 spells CTSRPDNSPLHF. DNA of the CDR3: TGTACCAGCAGACCTGATAATTCACCCCTCCACTTT.

This clonotype was observed a few times. V usage is TRBV29-1 and J usage is TRBJ2-5; 8 nucleotides align to TRBD2. The CDR3 has 14 amino acids. J was trimmed by 4 bases and V by 3 bases; bases with no gene match: 7. Germline V gene data show CDR1 as SQVTM and CDR2 as ANQGSEA. The CDR3 nucleotides read TGCAGCGTTGACCCGGGGGGGCCTAGAGAGACCCAGTACTTC. This codes for CSVDPGGPRETQYF.

This clonotype was seen repeatedly, ten times or more. This rearrangement joins TRBV7-2 to TRBJ2-5; 10 bases match TRBD2. Per germline, CDR1 SGHTA and CDR2 FQGNSA. Trimming cost V 5 bases and J 4 bases; bases outside gene matches: 7. The CDR3 has 15 residues. The CDR3 loop is CASSPQVAGGETQYF. In DNA form, the CDR3 reads TGTGCCAGCAGCCCCCAGGTAGCGGGGGGAGAGACCCAGTACTTC.

CDR3 protein: CASRAAQGRGLWYGYTF. Here the CDR3 DNA reads TGTGCCAGCAGGGCCGCCCAAGGCAGGGGGCTTTGGTATGGCTACACCTTC. The rearrangement links TRBV2 to TRBJ1-2, with 8 bases matching TRBD1. The trim removed 6 bases at V and 5 bases at J, leaving 17 bases unmatched. Germline CDR1 reads SNHLY; CDR2 reads FYNNEI. This CDR3 has 17 residues.

As to this clonotype: Germline and junction disagree at one end, which may indicate a read error. The chain employs TRBV6-1 and TRBJ1-3; tentative D call: TRBD1 (6 bases). The CDR3 has 15 amino acids. Germline V CDR1 and CDR2: MNHNS, SASEGT. CDR3 sequence reads: CGSRTTGYGGNTIYF. The CDR3 DNA sequence: TGTGGCAGCAGAACAACAGGGTACGGTGGAAACACCATATATTTT.

This clonotype came up many times. The V call is TRBV27, the J call TRBJ1-2; no clear D gene. Germline CDR1 MNHEY, CDR2 SMNVEV (reference sequence). CDR3 size: 14 residues. With 1 base removed from V and 7 bases from J, the gap between germline ends came to 13 bases. In DNA form, the CDR3 reads TGTGCCAGCAGTTTATACCGGGGAGCGGGTGGCTACACCTTC. Residues: CASSLYRGAGGYTF.